The source of this TCR beta chain is a study of blood T cell repertoires in COVID-19. This clone was found once. The table came from immunoSEQ multiplex PCR; TCRdb's copy has only in-frame clones and leaves some out. The data contain under 300,000 clones, around 83% of them singletons. Trimming removed 6 bases at V and 9 bases at J, with 9 bases between. The CDR3 covers 11 residues. This chain connects TRBV12-3 or TRBV12-4 to TRBJ1-5; possible D gene TRBD1, 5 bases. The TCR sequence derives from a young man who had recovered from COVID-19. The material sequenced was peripheral blood. The CDR3 nucleotides read TGTGCCAGCAGCACAAGGGGGCCCCAGCATTTT. Residues: CASSTRGPQHF.